Following are 16 T cell receptor beta chains from one sample sequenced in a study of blood T cell repertoires in COVID-19. Assay: immunoSEQ multiplex PCR; the TCRdb copy retains only in-frame clones and omits some. The sample holds about 250,000 clones; 60% to 75% are singletons and the top ten take 2.5% to 4%. Sequencing used peripheral blood. Receptors were obtained from an elderly woman with acute or convalescent COVID-19.

This chain uses TRBV7-8 with TRBJ2-5; no definite D call. V was shortened by 1 base and J by 9 bases, with 9 bases between the two germline ends. CDR3 size: 12 residues. In germline, CDR1 is SGHVS, CDR2 FQNEAQ. This chain's CDR3 is CASSLEREPQYF. CDR3 bases: TGTGCCAGCAGCTTAGAACGAGAACCCCAGTACTTC.

V gene TRBV19 combines with J gene TRBJ1-5; 7 nucleotides match TRBD1. This CDR3 has 13 amino acids. Germline CDR1 LNHDA, CDR2 SQIVND (reference sequence). The trim removed 6 bases at V and 7 bases at J, leaving 6 bases unmatched. The CDR3 loop reads CASSEYRGQPQHF. CDR3 sequence (DNA): TGTGCCAGTAGCGAATACAGGGGACAGCCCCAGCATTTT. Using reference TRBV19 and TRBJ1-5 for the parts outside the CDR3, the full variable domain is DGGITQSPKYLFRKEGQNVTLSCEQNLNHDAMYWYRQDPGQGLRLIYYSQIVNDFQKGDIAEGYSVSREKKESFPLTVTSAQKNPTAFYLCASSEYRGQPQHFGDGTRLSIL.

V usage is TRBV6-5 and J usage is TRBJ1-2; 9 nucleotides line up with TRBD1. The CDR3 is made up of 14 amino acids. CDR1 and CDR2 from the germline V gene are MNHEY and SVGAGI. V was clipped by 7 bases and J by 0 bases; unmatched bases: 3. The CDR3: CASTTGGPNYGYTF. CDR3 in DNA: TGTGCCAGCACCACAGGGGGCCCTAACTATGGCTACACCTTC.

V gene TRBV12-5 combines with J gene TRBJ2-5; D is undetermined. The V and J ends lost 3 bases and 1 base respectively, with 9 bases between them. CDR1 is LGHNT and CDR2 is FRNRAP in the germline V gene. The CDR3 loop spans 14 amino acids. This chain's CDR3 is CASGLGATQETQYF. CDR3 nucleotides: TGTGCTAGTGGTTTAGGAGCGACCCAAGAGACCCAGTACTTC.

V and J are TRBV4-1 and TRBJ1-2, with 7 bases aligning to TRBD1. Trimming took 3 bases from V and 0 from J; bases not matched to a gene: 7. The length of the CDR3 is 16 residues. Germline V CDR1 and CDR2: MGHRA, YSYEKL. The CDR3: CASSQPRTGPNYGYTF. The CDR3 DNA reads TGCGCCAGCAGCCAGCCCAGGACAGGACCTAACTATGGCTACACCTTC.

V is TRBV5-1 and J is TRBJ2-5; no firm D call. Germline V gene lookup returns CDR1 SGHRS and CDR2 YFSETQ. The CDR3 totals 15 residues. V was clipped by 0 bases and J by 1 base, with 10 bases between them. The CDR3 reads CASSLAFSPQETQYF. The DNA of the CDR3 is TGCGCCAGCAGCTTGGCCTTTTCCCCCCAAGAGACCCAGTACTTC.

V and J are TRBV12-5 and TRBJ1-2, with 7 positions matching TRBD1. V lost 1 base, J lost 8 bases, and 4 bases stayed unmatched. The CDR3 loop spans 13 amino acids. CDR1 and CDR2 (germline): LGHNT, FRNRAP. CDR3 DNA sequence: TGTGCTAGTGGTTTGGGGGACAGAAGCGGCTACACCTTC. Translated: CASGLGDRSGYTF.

The chain joins TRBV4-1 to TRBJ2-7, with a tentative D call TRBD1 (6 bases). Per germline, CDR1 MGHRA and CDR2 YSYEKL. The V and J ends lost 3 bases and 3 bases respectively, with 12 bases between them. The CDR3 runs 14 residues. CDR3 nucleotide sequence: TGCGCCAGCAGCCATCACAGGGATAGCTACGAGCAGTACTTC. Translating it yields CASSHHRDSYEQYF.

V gene TRBV5-1 combines with J gene TRBJ2-2, with 7 bases matching TRBD2. Looked up from germline, CDR1 is SGHRS and CDR2 is YFSETQ. CDR3 length equals 16 residues. V shed 0 bases and J 6 bases; nucleotides not matched to a gene: 8. The DNA for the CDR3 is TGCGCCAGCAGCTTGGGAGGGCTAGCGGTATCCGGGGAGCTGTTTTTT. This codes for CASSLGGLAVSGELFF.

The rearrangement joins TRBV5-1 to TRBJ1-4, with 8 positions matching TRBD1. Trimming at V came to 4 bases and at J to 6 bases, leaving 5 bases not matched to a gene. The germline V gene encodes CDR1 SGHRS and CDR2 YFSETQ. The CDR3 totals 14 residues. The CDR3 region is CASSRGQGYEKLFF. Here the CDR3 DNA reads TGCGCCAGCAGCCGAGGACAGGGTTATGAAAAACTGTTTTTT.

The genes are TRBV27 and TRBJ2-7; D may be TRBD1 (6 bases). The V gene lost 5 bases and the J gene lost 3 bases, with 26 bases spanning the gap. The CDR3 covers 18 residues. Germline CDR1 MNHEY, CDR2 SMNVEV (reference sequence). This chain's CDR3 is CASSPLGLGGRRVYEQYF. The CDR3 coding sequence is TGTGCCAGCAGTCCCCTCGGTTTAGGGGGAAGAAGGGTCTACGAGCAGTACTTC.

V gene TRBV4-3 combines with J gene TRBJ1-2; D ambiguous. The ends were cut back, 0 bases at V and 0 bases at J, with 8 bases in the middle. Germline V CDR1 and CDR2: LGHNA, YSLEER. The CDR3 contains 15 residues. The CDR3 sequence is CASSQEGGSNYGYTF. CDR3 bases: TGCGCCAGCAGCCAAGAAGGCGGATCTAACTATGGCTACACCTTC.

The rearrangement uses TRBV19 and TRBJ2-1, with 9 bases aligning to TRBD2. Germline CDR1 reads LNHDA; CDR2 reads SQIVND (reference sequence). This CDR3 comprises 17 residues. After removal of 5 bases from V and 6 bases from J, the junction contained 14 bases not matched to a gene. The CDR3, as DNA: TGTGCCAGTAGTCGAGCTTTGAGGGCGGGAGGGCGCAATGAGCAGTTCTTC. It is translated as CASSRALRAGGRNEQFF.

This clone was recorded only once. V and J are TRBV27 and TRBJ1-5; D is possibly TRBD1 (6 bases). Germline CDR1 reads MNHEY; CDR2 reads SMNVEV (reference sequence). CDR3 length: 15 amino acids. V dropped 2 bases and J dropped 2 bases, with 10 bases sitting between them. This CDR3 reads CASSLLSGGNQPQHF. The CDR3 DNA follows: TGTGCCAGCAGTTTACTGTCAGGGGGCAATCAGCCCCAGCATTTT.

This sequence joins TRBV7-2 and TRBJ1-1, with TRBD1 matching 8 bases. Germline values: CDR1 SGHTA, CDR2 FQGNSA. V was clipped by 5 bases and J by 6 bases; unmatched bases: 8. This CDR3 is built from 14 residues. In DNA, the CDR3 is TGTGCCAGCAGCCCCTACCCAGGGGGCCCTGAAGCTTTCTTT. It is translated as CASSPYPGGPEAFF.

This clone was observed a single time. This chain links TRBV7-9 with TRBJ1-3, with D unclear. The CDR3 contains 13 residues. V lost 2 bases to trimming and J lost 2 bases, with 4 bases between them. Looked up from germline, CDR1 is SEHNR and CDR2 is FQNEAQ (reference sequence). For the CDR3, the DNA is TGTGCCAGCAGCTTAAGAGCTGGAAACACCATATATTTT. Translated: CASSLRAGNTIYF.